Listed below are T cell receptor beta chains from one sample, sequenced in a study of T-cell memory formation after mild COVID-19. TCRdb analysed the 5' RACE reads with MiXCR anew, one entry per CDR3 protein. This table has roughly 450,000 distinct CDR3 sequences, 18% appearing once. Sample: PBMCs or a T cell subset sorted from them (not recorded which). These receptors were obtained from an adult woman who had mild COVID-19 (a few samples of this study predate the infection). Cell type and time point are not known. CDR3s leave out the opening cysteine and the closing phenylalanine or tryptophan.

V	J	CDR3
TRBV5-1	TRBJ2-1	ASRVSSGGYNEQF
TRBV6-5	TRBJ2-7	ASSYYGREQY
TRBV20-1	TRBJ2-7	SASVRDRGYSYEQY
TRBV21-1	TRBJ2-7	ASSKEGSIEQY
TRBV4-3	TRBJ2-7	ASSQSGLAGGEEQY
TRBV5-4	TRBJ2-2	ASSPGTSGGMRRELF
TRBV19	TRBJ1-1	ASSPERARGAF
TRBV18	TRBJ2-7	ASSPPVGRGKPYEQY
TRBV7-9	TRBJ2-4	ASSAAGVGKNIQY
TRBV6-5	TRBJ2-3	ASSPAREIADTQY
TRBV15	TRBJ2-3	ATSVRGGGVNTQY
TRBV7-8	TRBJ2-1	ASSLAGRLGWDEQF
TRBV7-3	TRBJ2-1	ASSSLAAGTYNEQF
TRBV10-3	TRBJ2-7	AISEYSYEQY
TRBV20-1	TRBJ2-3	SVPGTDTQY
TRBV10-3	TRBJ1-2	AIKPGVYGYT
TRBV10-3	TRBJ2-7	AISATGSAYEQY
TRBV7-6	TRBJ2-1	ASSLSLAAGDNEQF
TRBV9	TRBJ2-2	ASSVGGQVATGELF
TRBV3-1	TRBJ2-1	ASSQGLAGGYGNEQF
TRBV3-1	TRBJ2-6	ASSQVAGEVGANVLT
TRBV5-1	TRBJ2-7	ASSLATVPTYEQY
TRBV4-2	TRBJ1-2	ASSPPQDREDGYT
TRBV18	TRBJ2-5	ASSPEETAPYQETQY
TRBV7-2	TRBJ2-3	ASSLTQGNTDTQY
TRBV12-3/TRBV12-4	TRBJ2-7	ASSLAPGVSSYEQY
TRBV19	TRBJ1-1	ASSRESNTEAF
TRBV20-1	TRBJ2-1	SARDRIFIAGNEQF
TRBV5-1	TRBJ1-6	ASSDGARSPLH
TRBV24-1	TRBJ2-3	ATSDFKGLGAHTQY
TRBV27	TRBJ2-7	ASRLRQGWYEQY
TRBV7-6	TRBJ2-7	ASSLAPALQGRLSEQY
TRBV7-8	TRBJ1-5	ASSLSFRQPQH
TRBV5-6	TRBJ2-1	ASSRWLAGSSYNEQF
TRBV11-2	TRBJ1-1	ASSTRTEAF
TRBV5-1	TRBJ1-1	ASSLGQAGTEAF
TRBV15	TRBJ2-7	ATSRDGGYYEQY
TRBV29-1	TRBJ2-1	SVDRTGINEQF
TRBV11-3	TRBJ2-7	ASTYGPDYEQY
TRBV4-3	TRBJ1-2	ASSQDRGDGYT